This T cell receptor (beta chain) was found in a study of shared clonotypes between healthy human individuals (dated by TCRdb to between 2020 and 2021). About the full investigation: The cohort comprised a couple of women and a few men aged 18 to 49 years. To estimate repertoire size and how much clonotypes are shared between individuals, the study performed deep sequencing of blood TCR repertoires from a few healthy adults. For each donor, three plates each were used for CD4 naive and CD4 memory, two plates were used for CD8 naive, and one plate was used for CD8 memory. Libraries were prepared and TCR repertoires were sequenced by different laboratories using diverse techniques, in order to increase sequencing depth and limit assay-specific biases. Each donor's leukapheresis produced roughly between roughly 0.9 and 8.9 billion PBMCs.

CDR3 length: 15 amino acids, cysteine to phenylalanine. Here the CDR3 DNA is all that survives: 45 bases in frame from base 1. Via the germline V gene (reference sequence), CDR1 is SGHNT and CDR2 YYREEE. The junction shows trimming of 4 bases on V and 1 base on J, and the gene matches do not reach 7 bases of it. The donors were healthy, HIV-negative adults who had no recently reported acute infections or vaccinations. All donors were Caucasian adults living in Nashville, Tennessee, USA. CD4+ T cells were enriched by magnetic negative selection; naive cells were then positively selected on CD45RA, and the negative fraction formed the memory subset. Blood was collected by leukapheresis, and PBMCs were isolated by Ficoll-Histopaque density gradient centrifugation and then cryopreserved in liquid nitrogen vapor phase. Purity and quantity of every magnetically sorted T cell population were checked by analytical flow cytometry. Genomic DNA was isolated from every sorted fraction and measured by UV absorbance on a Nanodrop 2000c.

A word on this clone: Its binding antigen is unknown. No clone much larger than this one lies a single base away; base qualities are absent.

Using the deep immunoSEQ assay, TCR CDR3 regions were amplified from genomic DNA by multiplex PCR. Genomic DNA extracted from each cell subset was distributed evenly over all wells of several immunoSEQ 96-well plates, and each plate served as one replicate. For sorted subsets, about 220 ng of genomic DNA, equivalent to 25,000 to 30,000 T cell genomes, went into each replicate PCR. Purified libraries were quantified with a Qubit 3.0 fluorometer, sized on a Bioanalyzer 2100, and re-quantified with the KAPA Library Quantification kit. Each immunoSEQ 96-well plate was sequenced on its own single-read 150-cycle Illumina NextSeq 550 flow cell. Per the authors' processing: Because the immunoSEQ output included only junctional sequences and no quality scores, the filtering could not be the same as the filtering used for full-length reads. Sequences were annotated with PyIR, a Python wrapper for IgBLAST v1.9, and V/J genes and CDR3 were assigned using IMGT germline references. Reads with weak V/J assignments (E-value above 1e-6), missing CDR3, stop codons, out-of-frame junctions, or ambiguous translated residues were removed. V3J clonotypes were defined as sequences sharing an identical inferred V gene, J gene, and CDR3 amino acid sequence. Percentage overlap between repertoires was computed as shared unique clonotypes divided by the size of the smaller repertoire. Three approaches were used to assess repertoire richness: RTK rarefaction, the Chao1 estimator, and Recon v2.1 estimates of unobserved clonotypes. OLGA was used to compute generation probabilities for all TCRbeta clonotypes that the gDNA method yielded from a few donors. This is the immuneACCESS table as TCRdb keeps it, with only in-frame sequences that have V and J called. A part of the clones is gone; compared with another copy, unresolved V genes explain less than half, and the rest is unexplained. V and J calls and clone size are those listed in that table; D and trimming were worked out from the DNA. For this sample the table gives around 1.1 million clones, of which approximately 80% were detected only once. Together, the top ten hold about 0.89% of the sample.

Points the paper makes about the study in general: Sampling was limited to blood, and TCR repertoires in tissue likely differ from TCR repertoires in blood. The genetic and exposure-history diversity represented was limited by the small number of donors. Pairwise subsampling indicated that sequencing depth was expected to affect the degree of clonotype sharing among donors. Larger estimated clonotype richness was generally found for naive subsets than for memory subsets. Incomplete sequencing was indicated by rarefaction of sorted-subset datasets, despite the large sequencing depth. Across a few donors, roughly 5.1% of naive CD4, roughly 3.5% of naive CD8, roughly 2.3% of memory CD4, and under 0.45% of memory CD8 clonotypes were shared. Compared with non-shared clonotypes, clonotypes shared by all four sorted-subset donors had higher generation probabilities.

The specimen sequenced was memory CD4+ T cells from PBMCs. The sample's cell subset or site label, decoded: CD45RA-negative fraction. The receptor's source is a young man in good health. Some clones in this sample may be carry-over from other donors' samples. The chain was built from TRBV5-4 and TRBJ2-7; 8 of the junction bases match TRBD2. Read as DNA, the sequence is TGTGCCAGCAGCAGAGGACTAGCAGCTTCCTACGAGCAGTACTTC. It translates to CASSRGLAASYEQYF.